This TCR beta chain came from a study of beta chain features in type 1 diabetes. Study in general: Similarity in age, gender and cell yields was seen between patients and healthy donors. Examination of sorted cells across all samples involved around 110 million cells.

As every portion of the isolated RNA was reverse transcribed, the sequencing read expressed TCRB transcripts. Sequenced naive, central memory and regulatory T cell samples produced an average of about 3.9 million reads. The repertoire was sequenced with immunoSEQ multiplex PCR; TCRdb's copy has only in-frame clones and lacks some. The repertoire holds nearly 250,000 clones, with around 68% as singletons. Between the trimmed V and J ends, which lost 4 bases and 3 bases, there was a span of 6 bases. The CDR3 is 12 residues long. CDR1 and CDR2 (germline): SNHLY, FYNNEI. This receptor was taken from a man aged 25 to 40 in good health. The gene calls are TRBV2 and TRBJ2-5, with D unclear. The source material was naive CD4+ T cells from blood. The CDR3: CASSVWEETQYF. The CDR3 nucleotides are TGTGCCAGCAGTGTATGGGAAGAGACCCAGTACTTC.